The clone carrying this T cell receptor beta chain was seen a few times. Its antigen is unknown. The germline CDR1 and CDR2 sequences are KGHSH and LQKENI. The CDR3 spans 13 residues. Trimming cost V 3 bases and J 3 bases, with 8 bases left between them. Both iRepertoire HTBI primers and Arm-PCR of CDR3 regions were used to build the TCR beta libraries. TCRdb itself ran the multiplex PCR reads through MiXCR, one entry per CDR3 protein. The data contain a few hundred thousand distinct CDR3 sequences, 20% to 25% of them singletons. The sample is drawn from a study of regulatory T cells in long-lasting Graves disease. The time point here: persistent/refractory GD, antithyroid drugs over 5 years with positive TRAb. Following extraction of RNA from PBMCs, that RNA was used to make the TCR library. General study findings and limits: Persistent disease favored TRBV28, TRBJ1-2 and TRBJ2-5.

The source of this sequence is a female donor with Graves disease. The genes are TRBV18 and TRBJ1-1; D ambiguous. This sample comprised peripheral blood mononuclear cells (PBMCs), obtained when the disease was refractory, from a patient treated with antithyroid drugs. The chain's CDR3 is CASSPTRDTEAFF. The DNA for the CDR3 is TGTGCCAGCTCACCCACGAGGGACACTGAAGCTTTCTTT.